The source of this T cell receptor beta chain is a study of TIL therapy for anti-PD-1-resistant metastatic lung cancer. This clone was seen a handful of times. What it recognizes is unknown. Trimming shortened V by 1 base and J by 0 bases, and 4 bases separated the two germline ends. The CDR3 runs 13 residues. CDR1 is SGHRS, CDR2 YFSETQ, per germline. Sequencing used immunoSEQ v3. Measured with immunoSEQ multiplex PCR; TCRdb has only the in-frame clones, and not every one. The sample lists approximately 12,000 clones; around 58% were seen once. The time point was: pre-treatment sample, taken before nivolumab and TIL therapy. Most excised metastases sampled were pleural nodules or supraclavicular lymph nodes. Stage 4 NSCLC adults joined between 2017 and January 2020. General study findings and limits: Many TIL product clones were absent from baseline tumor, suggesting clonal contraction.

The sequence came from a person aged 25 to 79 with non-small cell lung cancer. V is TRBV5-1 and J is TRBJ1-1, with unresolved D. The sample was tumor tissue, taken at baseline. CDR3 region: CASSLQMNTEAFF. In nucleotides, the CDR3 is TGCGCCAGCAGCTTGCAGATGAACACTGAAGCTTTCTTT.